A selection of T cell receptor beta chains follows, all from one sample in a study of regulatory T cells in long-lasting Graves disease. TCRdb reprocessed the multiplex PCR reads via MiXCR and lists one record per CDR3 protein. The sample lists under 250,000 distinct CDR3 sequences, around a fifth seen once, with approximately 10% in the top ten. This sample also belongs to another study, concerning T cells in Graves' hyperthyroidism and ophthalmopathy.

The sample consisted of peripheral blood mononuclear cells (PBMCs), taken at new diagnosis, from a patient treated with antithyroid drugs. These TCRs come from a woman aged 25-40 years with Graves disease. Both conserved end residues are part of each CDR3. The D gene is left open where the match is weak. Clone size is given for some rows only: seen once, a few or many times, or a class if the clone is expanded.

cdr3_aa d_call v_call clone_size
CATLSLAGVPEQFF TRBD2 TRBV2 many
CASSIDRGGPDTQYF TRBD2 TRBV19 many
CASREGRTDTQYF - TRBV2 -
CASSQDPGQGYGYTF TRBD1 TRBV4-1 many
CAGMAQGPNQPQHF - TRBV19 many
CSARSLAWGEQFF - TRBV20-1 -
CASSYSLAGGLDEQFF TRBD2 TRBV6-5 many
CASSPVGGGVGNQPQHF - TRBV28 -
CASSLRTVSATDTQYF - TRBV5-6 many
CASSLTNTDTQYF - TRBV12-3/TRBV12-4 -
CASSQIGGSSYNSPLHF - TRBV3-1 -
CASSHPSTSGTVEQYF TRBD2 TRBV4-1 many
CASSLPGLARTDTQYF TRBD2 TRBV5-1 -
CASSPPRTSGGYNEQFF TRBD2 TRBV3-1 many
CASSPPGQETQYF - TRBV18 many
CASSLRPLNEQFF - TRBV11-2 many
CASRRRGQGAGGYTF TRBD1 TRBV28 many
CAISESRDRAYEQYF TRBD1 TRBV10-3 many
CASSATSGRAGEQFF TRBD2 TRBV6-2/TRBV6-3 many
CASRAQDNYGYTF - TRBV27 many
CASSQGGTNEKLFF - TRBV5-4 many
CASSEGQIINTEAFF - TRBV2 -
CASSFGSTSNEQFF - TRBV27 many
CASRYPGQGREQYF TRBD1 TRBV6-1 many
CAWSRKRGYNQPQHF - TRBV30 many
CASSQIGTEAFF - TRBV4-1 many
CASSPTPGVTQPQHF - TRBV5-1 many
CASSLSAAYEAFF - TRBV27 many
CASSIGGSYEQYF TRBD2 TRBV6-1 -
CASSLEGGETQYF - TRBV5-1 -
CAIAPSDSYNEQFF - TRBV10-3 many
CASSSRTGELFF - TRBV19 many
CASSAGTGGIGEQYF TRBD1 TRBV11-2 -
CASSFRGAYTEAFF - TRBV13 many
CASSRAGGEGYTF - TRBV11-2 medium-sized
CASSQALSSEAFF - TRBV4-1 -
CAWSVMAGSINQPQHF - TRBV30 -
CSARATAIITEAFF - TRBV20-1 many
CASSKQGSNSPLHF TRBD1 TRBV6-1 -
CASSLGDSSTDTQYF TRBD1 TRBV7-9 many
CASSIDPGKGTEAFF - TRBV19 many
CASGQGANYGYTF - TRBV30 few
CASRRDRGSNSPLHF TRBD1 TRBV6-2/TRBV6-3 many
CASSQRGLGSGANVLTF - TRBV3-1 many
CATSSAMTAGQETQYF TRBD2 TRBV15 -
CASSERGITPLHF - TRBV6-1 many
CASSIRDRGAGANVLTF TRBD1 TRBV19 many
CSARSVEGRGNEQFF - TRBV20-1 -
CASFGGWGNQPQHF - TRBV6-1 few
CASSEAARAATEAFF - TRBV6-1 many